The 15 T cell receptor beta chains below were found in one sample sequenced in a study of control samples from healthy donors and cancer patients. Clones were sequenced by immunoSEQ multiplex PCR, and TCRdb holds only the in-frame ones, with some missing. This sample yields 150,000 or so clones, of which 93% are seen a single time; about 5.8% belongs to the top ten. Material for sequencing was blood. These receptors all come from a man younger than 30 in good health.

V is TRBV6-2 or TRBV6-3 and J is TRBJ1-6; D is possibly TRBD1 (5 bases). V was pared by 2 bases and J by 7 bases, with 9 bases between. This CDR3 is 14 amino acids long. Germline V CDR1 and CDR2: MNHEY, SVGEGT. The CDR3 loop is CASSYQKGNSPLHF. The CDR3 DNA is TGTGCCAGCAGTTACCAGAAGGGGAATTCACCCCTCCACTTT.

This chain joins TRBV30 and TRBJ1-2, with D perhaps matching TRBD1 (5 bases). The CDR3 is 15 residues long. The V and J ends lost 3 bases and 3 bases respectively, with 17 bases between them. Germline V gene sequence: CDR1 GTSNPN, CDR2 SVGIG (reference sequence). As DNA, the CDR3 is TGTGCCTGGAGCCCTAGGGACGGAATAGACTATGGCTACACCTTC. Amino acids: CAWSPRDGIDYGYTF.

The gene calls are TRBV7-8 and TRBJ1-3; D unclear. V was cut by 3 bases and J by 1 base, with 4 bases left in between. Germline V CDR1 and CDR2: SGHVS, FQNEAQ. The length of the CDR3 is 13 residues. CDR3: CASSFGSGNTIYF. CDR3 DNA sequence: TGTGCCAGCAGCTTTGGATCTGGAAACACCATATATTTT.

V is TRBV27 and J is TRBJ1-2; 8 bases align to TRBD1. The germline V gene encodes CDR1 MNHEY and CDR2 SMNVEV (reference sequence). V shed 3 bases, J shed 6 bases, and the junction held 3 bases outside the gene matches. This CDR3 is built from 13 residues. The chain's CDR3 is CASSFDRGNGYTF. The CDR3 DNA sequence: TGTGCCAGCAGTTTTGACAGGGGCAATGGCTACACCTTC.

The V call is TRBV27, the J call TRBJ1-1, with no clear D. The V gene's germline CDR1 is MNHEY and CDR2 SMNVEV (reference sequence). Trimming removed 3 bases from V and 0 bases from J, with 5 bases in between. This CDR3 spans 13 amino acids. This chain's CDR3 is CASSFLVNTEAFF. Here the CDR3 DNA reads TGTGCCAGCAGTTTTTTGGTGAACACTGAAGCTTTCTTT.

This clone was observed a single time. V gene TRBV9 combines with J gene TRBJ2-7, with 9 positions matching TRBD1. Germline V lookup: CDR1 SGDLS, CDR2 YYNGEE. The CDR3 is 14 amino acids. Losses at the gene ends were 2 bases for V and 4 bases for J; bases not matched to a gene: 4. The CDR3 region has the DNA TGTGCCAGCAGCGTCCGGGACAGGGCGTACGAGCAGTACTTC. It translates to CASSVRDRAYEQYF.

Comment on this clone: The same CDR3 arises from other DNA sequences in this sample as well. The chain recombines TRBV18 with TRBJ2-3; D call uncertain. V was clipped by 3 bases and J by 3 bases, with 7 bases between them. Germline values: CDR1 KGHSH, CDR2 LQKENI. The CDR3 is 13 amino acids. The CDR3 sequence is CASSPSGTDTQYF. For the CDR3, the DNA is TGTGCCAGCTCACCTTCCGGGACAGATACGCAGTATTTT.

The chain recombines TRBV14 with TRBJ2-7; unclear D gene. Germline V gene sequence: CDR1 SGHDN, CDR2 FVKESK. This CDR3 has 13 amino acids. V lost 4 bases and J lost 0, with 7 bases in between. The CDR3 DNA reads TGTGCCAGCAGCCGGCTAAGCTCCTACGAGCAGTACTTC. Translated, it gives CASSRLSSYEQYF.

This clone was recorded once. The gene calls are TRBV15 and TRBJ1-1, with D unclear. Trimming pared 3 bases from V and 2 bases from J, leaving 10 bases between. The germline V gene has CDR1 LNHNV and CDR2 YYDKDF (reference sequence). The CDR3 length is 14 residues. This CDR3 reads CATSRDGVNTEAFF. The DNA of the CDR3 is TGTGCCACCAGCAGGGACGGTGTTAACACTGAAGCTTTCTTT.

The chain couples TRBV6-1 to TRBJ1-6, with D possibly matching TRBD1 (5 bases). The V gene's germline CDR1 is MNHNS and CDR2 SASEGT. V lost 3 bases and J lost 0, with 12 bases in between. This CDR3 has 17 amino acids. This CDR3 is CASSDRGLSSYNSPLHF. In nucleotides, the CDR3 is TGTGCCAGCAGTGATAGGGGTCTTAGCTCCTATAATTCACCCCTCCACTTT.

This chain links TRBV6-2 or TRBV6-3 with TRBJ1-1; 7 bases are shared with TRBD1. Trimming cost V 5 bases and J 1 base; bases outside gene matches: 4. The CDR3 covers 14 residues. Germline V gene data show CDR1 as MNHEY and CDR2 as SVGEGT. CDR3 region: CASSARQGNTEAFF. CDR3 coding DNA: TGTGCCAGCAGTGCGAGACAGGGGAACACTGAAGCTTTCTTT.

This chain's CDR3 is CAWSLGHLYEQYF. The CDR3, as DNA: TGTGCCTGGAGCCTGGGACATCTATACGAGCAGTACTTC. The chain has TRBV30 and TRBJ2-7; D is possibly TRBD1 (6 bases). The V end was cut by 3 bases, the J end by 4 bases, with 13 bases between. Germline loops: CDR1 GTSNPN, CDR2 SVGIG (reference sequence). This CDR3 spans 13 amino acids. Filled out from reference TRBV30 and TRBJ2-7, the complete variable domain reads SQTIHQWPATLVQPVGSPLSLECTVEGTSNPNLYWYRQAAGRGLQLLFYSVGIGQISSEVPQNLSASRPQDRQFILSSKKLLLSDSGFYLCAWSLGHLYEQYFGPGTRLTVT.

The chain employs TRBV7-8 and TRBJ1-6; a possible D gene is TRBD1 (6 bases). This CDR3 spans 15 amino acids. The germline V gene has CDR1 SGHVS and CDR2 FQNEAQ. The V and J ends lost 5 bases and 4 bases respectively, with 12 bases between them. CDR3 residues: CASSITQGYNSPLHF. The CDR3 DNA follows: TGTGCCAGCAGCATCACGCAGGGGTATAATTCACCCCTCCACTTT. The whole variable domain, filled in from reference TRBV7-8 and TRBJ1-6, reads GAGVSQSPRYKVAKRGQDVALRCDPISGHVSLFWYQQALGQGPEFLTYFQNEAQLDKSGLPSDRFFAERPEGSVSTLKIQRTQQEDSAVYLCASSITQGYNSPLHFGNGTRLTVT.

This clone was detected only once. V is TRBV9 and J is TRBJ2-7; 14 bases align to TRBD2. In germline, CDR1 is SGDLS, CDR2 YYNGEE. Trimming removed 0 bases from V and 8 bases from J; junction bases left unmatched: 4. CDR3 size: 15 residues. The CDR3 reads CASSVEGLAGVQQYF. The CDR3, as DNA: TGTGCCAGCAGCGTAGAGGGACTAGCGGGAGTACAGCAGTACTTC.

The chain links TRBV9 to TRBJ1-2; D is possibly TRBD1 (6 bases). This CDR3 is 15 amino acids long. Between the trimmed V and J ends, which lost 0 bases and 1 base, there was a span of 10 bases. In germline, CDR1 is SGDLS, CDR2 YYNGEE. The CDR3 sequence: CASSVDTGRNYGYTF. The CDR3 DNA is TGTGCCAGCAGCGTAGATACAGGGCGTAACTATGGCTACACCTTC.